This paragraph covers one TCR beta chain sequence. Trimming took off 3 bases at V and 2 bases at J, with 14 bases between the two ends. This CDR3 is built from 15 residues. Per the germline V gene, CDR1 is SGHVS and CDR2 is FQNEAQ. The data were obtained in a study of blood T cell repertoires in COVID-19. Turning to the study itself: Sources were T cells, B-cell-depleted T cells, or PBMCs; the material itself was cDNA or gDNA.

Source study methods: Researchers report that nucleated cell counts were estimated from reference gene primer amplification. Profiling relied on immunoSEQ multiplex PCR, and the TCRdb table lists in-frame clones only, not all of them. V and J calls and clone size are those listed in that table; D and trimming were worked out from the DNA. This sample has 150,000 to 200,000 clones, with 89% found just once. Grouping used clinical history reported by participants in a survey and questionnaire. Two negative PCRs, clearance, or symptom resolution were required of recovered Cohort 3 donors. Sequenced sample: PBMCs or T cells enriched from blood (not recorded which). The receptor was isolated from a woman between 18 and 29 years old who had recovered from COVID-19. The V gene is TRBV7-8, the J gene TRBJ2-7, with a weak D call TRBD2 (5 bases). CDR3 DNA: TGTGCCAGCAGCTTCCGGACGGGAAGTCCCTACGAGCAGTACTTC. Translating it yields CASSFRTGSPYEQYF.